The present T cell receptor beta chain was sequenced within a study of control samples from healthy donors and cancer patients. Sequenced by immunoSEQ multiplex PCR; TCRdb stores in-frame clones only, minus some. The sample gives about 57,000 clones, around 90% of which show up once; around 0.91% is in the top ten. Germline CDR1 is SGHTA and CDR2 is FQGNSA. CDR3 length: 13 amino acids. The V end was cut by 1 base, the J end by 0 bases, with 1 base between. The source is a man aged 25-40 years with colorectal cancer. The sample was PBMCs. The V call is TRBV7-2, the J call TRBJ1-5, with D unresolved. The CDR3 sequence is CASSLDSNQPQHF. In nucleotides, the CDR3 is TGTGCCAGCAGCTTAGATAGCAATCAGCCCCAGCATTTT.